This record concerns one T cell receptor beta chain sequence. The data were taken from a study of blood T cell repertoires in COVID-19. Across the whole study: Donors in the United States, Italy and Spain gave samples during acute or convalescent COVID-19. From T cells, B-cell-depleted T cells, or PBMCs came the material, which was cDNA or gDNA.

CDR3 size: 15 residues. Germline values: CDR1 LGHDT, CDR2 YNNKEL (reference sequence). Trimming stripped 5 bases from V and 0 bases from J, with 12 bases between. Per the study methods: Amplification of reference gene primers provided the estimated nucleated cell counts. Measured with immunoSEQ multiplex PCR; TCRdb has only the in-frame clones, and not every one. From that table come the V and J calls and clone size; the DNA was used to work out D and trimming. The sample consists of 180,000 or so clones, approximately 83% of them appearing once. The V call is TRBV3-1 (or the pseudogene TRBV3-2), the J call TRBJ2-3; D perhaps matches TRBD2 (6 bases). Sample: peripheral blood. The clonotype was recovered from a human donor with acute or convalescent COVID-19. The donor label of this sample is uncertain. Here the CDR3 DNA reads TGTGCCAGCAGCAAGGGACTTTCTAGCACAGATACGCAGTATTTT. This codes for CASSKGLSSTDTQYF.